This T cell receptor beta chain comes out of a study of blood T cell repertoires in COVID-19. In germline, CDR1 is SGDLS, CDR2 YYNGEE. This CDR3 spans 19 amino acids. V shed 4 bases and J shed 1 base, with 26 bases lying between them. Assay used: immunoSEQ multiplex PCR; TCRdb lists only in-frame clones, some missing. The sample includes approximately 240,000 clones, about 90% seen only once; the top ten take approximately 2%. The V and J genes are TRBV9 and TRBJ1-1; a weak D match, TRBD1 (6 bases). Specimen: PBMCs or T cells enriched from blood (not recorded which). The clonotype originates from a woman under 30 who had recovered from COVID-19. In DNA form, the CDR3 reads TGTGCCAGCAGCCCATACACAGGGACCCTCAAACCTTGGAACACTGAAGCTTTCTTT. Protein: CASSPYTGTLKPWNTEAFF.